These 5 T cell receptor beta chains were all obtained from the same sample, sequenced in a study of control samples from healthy donors and cancer patients. Data came from immunoSEQ multiplex PCR; TCRdb stores just in-frame clones and leaves some out. The top ten hold more than 1.1% of the sample, which has 190,000 or so clones, over 85% seen once. Sequencing was done on a sample of blood. These receptors all stem from a man between 18 and 29 years old in good health.

CDR3 loop: CASSNWESSATNEKLFF. The DNA of the CDR3 is TGTGCCAGTAGTAACTGGGAGAGCAGTGCAACTAATGAAAAACTGTTTTTT. The chain employs TRBV19 and TRBJ1-4; no reliable D call. The V end was cut by 4 bases, the J end by 0 bases, with 15 bases between. The germline V gene encodes CDR1 LNHDA and CDR2 SQIVND (reference sequence). This CDR3 comprises 17 residues.

The CDR3, as DNA: TGTGCCAGCAGCTTAGGACAGGGGAGAGCCGGGGAGCTGTTTTTT. Translated: CASSLGQGRAGELFF. This chain uses TRBV7-2 with TRBJ2-2; TRBD1 matches 8 bases. V lost 1 base to trimming and J lost 6 bases; unmatched junction nucleotides: 4. The germline V gene encodes CDR1 SGHTA and CDR2 FQGNSA. The CDR3 runs 15 residues.

The chain links TRBV5-1 to TRBJ2-5; no clear D gene. Trimming left V 4 bases short and J 2 bases short, with 9 bases between. CDR1 is SGHRS and CDR2 is YFSETQ in the germline V gene. The CDR3 runs 13 residues. CDR3: CASSTSPQETQYF. The DNA of the CDR3 is TGCGCCAGCAGCACGAGCCCGCAAGAGACCCAGTACTTC.

The J gene is TRBJ2-3, the V gene TRBV2; a possible D gene is TRBD2 (6 bases). The V and J ends lost 8 bases and 3 bases respectively, with 21 bases between them. Germline V gene sequence: CDR1 SNHLY, CDR2 FYNNEI. This CDR3 is built from 16 residues. Here the CDR3 DNA reads TGTGCCAGCGGTCGGGTTAAGGGAGGAGTAACAGATACGCAGTATTTT. The encoded protein is CASGRVKGGVTDTQYF.

The CDR3 region is CASSLVGRGLNTEAFF. The CDR3, as DNA: TGTGCCAGCAGCTTGGTTGGGAGGGGGTTGAACACTGAAGCTTTCTTT. V and J are TRBV5-4 and TRBJ1-1; a possible D gene is TRBD1 (6 bases). This CDR3 has 16 amino acids. In germline, CDR1 is SGHNT, CDR2 YYREEE (reference sequence). V was shortened by 0 bases and J by 0 bases, with 12 bases between the two germline ends.